These 8 T cell receptor beta chains share one sample of origin, sequenced in a study of blood T cells in healthy people across ages. Through a sample-barcoded 5' primer and a J-beta primer mix, a second PCR was run for roughly 6 to 12 cycles. TCRdb reprocessed the 5' RACE reads with MiXCR, giving one entry per CDR3 protein. The sample has around 600,000 distinct CDR3 sequences, 45% to 55% seen once. Sequencing was done on a sample of blood. These receptors came from an elderly man in good health.

The chain combines TRBV7-9 with TRBJ1-4, with D possibly being TRBD1 (5 bases). The CDR3 has 15 amino acids. Looked up from germline, CDR1 is SEHNR and CDR2 is FQNEAQ (reference sequence). Trimming took 5 bases from V and 0 from J, leaving 10 bases between them. The CDR3 sequence is CASSPDRATNEKLFF. CDR3 in DNA: TGTGCCAGCAGCCCCGACAGAGCAACTAATGAAAAACTGTTTTTT.

This clonotype was counted ten times or more. The V and J genes are TRBV6-5 and TRBJ2-1; 8 bases are shared with TRBD1. Trimming at V came to 3 bases and at J to 4 bases, leaving 5 bases not matched to a gene. Germline CDR1 reads MNHEY; CDR2 reads SVGAGI. The CDR3 has 15 residues. DNA for the CDR3: TGTGCCAGCAGTTATTACGGGACAGGTTACAATGAGCAGTTCTTC. Translated, it gives CASSYYGTGYNEQFF.

This clonotype was seen many times. The chain links TRBV6-6 to TRBJ2-1, with D perhaps matching TRBD1 or TRBD2 (5 bases each). The CDR3 is 14 amino acids. Germline V gene lookup returns CDR1 MNHNY and CDR2 SVGAGI (reference sequence). V was clipped by 0 bases and J by 6 bases, with 9 bases between them. CDR3: CASSYSPGTNEQFF. For the CDR3, the DNA is TGTGCCAGCAGTTACTCCCCAGGGACCAATGAGCAGTTCTTC.

CDR3 residues: CASSPTGVGETQYF. The CDR3 DNA reads TGTGCCAGCAGCCCCACAGGGGTTGGAGAGACCCAGTACTTC. V usage is TRBV7-2 and J usage is TRBJ2-5; 7 bases fit TRBD1. CDR3 length: 14 residues. CDR1 and CDR2 from the germline V gene are SGHTA and FQGNSA. The ends lost 5 bases at V and 4 bases at J; junction bases unmatched: 7.

J is TRBJ2-1 and V is TRBV5-4, with 9 bases that match TRBD2. With V trimmed by 4 bases and J by 9 bases, 11 bases remained unmatched. There are 15 residues in the CDR3. CDR1 is SGHNT and CDR2 is YYREEE in the germline V gene (reference sequence). CDR3 DNA sequence: TGTGCCAGCAGCAGCGCTAGCGGGGAGGATGTTGAGCAGTTCTTC. Translation gives CASSSASGEDVEQFF.

The V and J genes are TRBV9 and TRBJ2-3, with 8 bases fitting TRBD1. The CDR3 consists of 16 residues. From germline, CDR1 is SGDLS and CDR2 YYNGEE. V gave up 4 bases and J gave up 1 base; unmatched junction bases: 8. The CDR3 spells CASSKGTGGGTDTQYF. Written as DNA, the CDR3 is TGTGCCAGCAGCAAAGGGACAGGCGGTGGCACAGATACGCAGTATTTT.

This clonotype was counted many times. This sequence joins TRBV29-1 and TRBJ2-1; 13 nucleotides agree with TRBD2. Germline V gene sequence: CDR1 SQVTM, CDR2 ANQGSEA. Trimming took 6 bases from V and 9 from J; bases not matched to a gene: 11. The CDR3 spans 15 residues. This chain's CDR3 is CSVNQLAGGSGEQFF. As DNA, the CDR3 is TGCAGCGTAAATCAACTAGCGGGAGGGTCTGGTGAGCAGTTCTTC.

Turning to this clonotype: A read error may explain this, as a much larger clone is one base away. This chain connects TRBV12-5 to TRBJ2-2; D not certain. The CDR3 has 13 residues. The V gene's germline CDR1 is LGHNT and CDR2 FRNRAP. CDR3 sequence (DNA): TGTGTTAGTGGTTTGCCTGCTGCCGGGGAGCTGTTTTTT. Protein: CVSGLPAAGELFF. The entire variable domain, with the rest obtained from reference TRBV12-5 and TRBJ2-2, is as follows: DARVTQTPRHKVTEMGQEVTMRCQPILGHNTVFWYRQTMMQGLELLAYFRNRAPLDDSGMPKDRFSAEMPDATLATLKIQPSEPRDSAVYFCVSGLPAAGELFFGEGSRLTVL.